A selection of T cell receptor beta chains follows, all from one sample in a study of T cells in Graves' hyperthyroidism and ophthalmopathy. TCRdb reanalysed the multiplex PCR reads using MiXCR and keeps one entry per CDR3 protein. The data contain roughly 520,000 distinct CDR3 sequences, approximately 25% of them singletons. Sequencing was performed on blood. The origin of the receptors is a woman in her 30s with Graves' ophthalmopathy. Each CDR3 is given with its conserved first and last residue. The order of the fields is J gene, D gene, V gene, clone size, CDR3 protein, CDR3 DNA. D genes are given only for firm matches. Clone size is given for some rows only: seen once, a few or many times, or a class if the clone is expanded.

j_call: TRBJ2-6; d_call: TRBD2; v_call: TRBV6-4; clone_size: few; cdr3_aa: CASRLAGGLSGANVLTF; cdr3_nt: TGTGCCAGCAGACTAGCGGGGGGGTTATCTGGGGCCAACGTCCTGACTTTC
j_call: TRBJ2-7; d_call: TRBD2; v_call: TRBV29-1; clone_size: .; cdr3_aa: CSVLTSASSYEQYF; cdr3_nt: TGCAGCGTTCTGACTAGCGCGAGCTCCTACGAGCAGTACTTC
j_call: TRBJ2-1; d_call: .; v_call: TRBV6-5; clone_size: many; cdr3_aa: CASSYNRGNNEQFF; cdr3_nt: TGTGCCAGCAGTTACAACCGAGGGAACAATGAGCAGTTCTTC
j_call: TRBJ2-7; d_call: .; v_call: TRBV11-2; clone_size: many; cdr3_aa: CASSLELSGTYEQYF; cdr3_nt: TGTGCCAGCAGCTTAGAACTTAGCGGTACCTACGAGCAGTACTTC
j_call: TRBJ1-2; d_call: .; v_call: TRBV25-1; clone_size: once; cdr3_aa: CASSDPRGANYGYTF; cdr3_nt: TGTGCCAGCAGTGACCCACGGGGCGCTAACTATGGCTACACCTTC
j_call: TRBJ2-5; d_call: .; v_call: TRBV6-5; clone_size: many; cdr3_aa: CASSRQPQETQYF; cdr3_nt: TGTGCCAGCAGCAGACAGCCCCAAGAGACCCAGTACTTC
j_call: TRBJ2-7; d_call: TRBD1; v_call: TRBV28; clone_size: many; cdr3_aa: CASTWTGGDDEQYF; cdr3_nt: TGTGCCAGCACATGGACAGGGGGCGACGACGAGCAGTACTTC
j_call: TRBJ1-1; d_call: TRBD1; v_call: TRBV3-1; clone_size: many; cdr3_aa: CASRLTGGTEAFF; cdr3_nt: TGTGCCAGCAGACTTACAGGGGGCACTGAAGCTTTCTTT
j_call: TRBJ1-1; d_call: .; v_call: TRBV12-3/TRBV12-4; clone_size: many; cdr3_aa: CASSLLGQINTEAFF; cdr3_nt: TGTGCCAGCAGTTTACTGGGACAAATAAACACTGAAGCTTTCTTT
j_call: TRBJ2-2; d_call: TRBD2; v_call: TRBV20-1; clone_size: .; cdr3_aa: CSARELAGEAGELFF; cdr3_nt: TGCAGTGCTAGGGAACTAGCGGGAGAGGCCGGGGAGCTGTTTTTT
j_call: TRBJ2-5; d_call: TRBD2; v_call: TRBV6-5; clone_size: .; cdr3_aa: CASSYSTSRQETQYF; cdr3_nt: TGTGCCAGCAGTTACTCGACTAGCCGGCAAGAGACCCAGTACTTC
j_call: TRBJ1-1; d_call: TRBD1; v_call: TRBV5-1; clone_size: many; cdr3_aa: CASSLEGTEYPEAFF; cdr3_nt: TGCGCCAGCAGCTTGGAGGGGACAGAGTACCCTGAAGCTTTCTTT
j_call: TRBJ2-7; d_call: .; v_call: TRBV7-2; clone_size: .; cdr3_aa: CASSSARGVFYEQYF; cdr3_nt: TGTGCCAGCAGCTCGGCGAGGGGAGTTTTTTACGAGCAGTACTTC
j_call: TRBJ2-5; d_call: TRBD2; v_call: TRBV28; clone_size: many; cdr3_aa: CASRTTSGGATETQYF; cdr3_nt: TGTGCCAGCAGGACCACTAGCGGGGGGGCCACAGAGACCCAGTACTTC
j_call: TRBJ2-2; d_call: TRBD2; v_call: TRBV12-3/TRBV12-4; clone_size: .; cdr3_aa: CASNPLAGGHGELFF; cdr3_nt: TGTGCCAGCAACCCACTAGCGGGAGGCCACGGGGAGCTGTTTTTT
j_call: TRBJ2-2; d_call: TRBD2; v_call: TRBV15; clone_size: many; cdr3_aa: CATSSGLAGNTGELFF; cdr3_nt: TGTGCCACCAGCAGTGGACTAGCGGGGAACACCGGGGAGCTGTTTTTT
j_call: TRBJ1-2; d_call: .; v_call: TRBV10-3; clone_size: many; cdr3_aa: CAISESRRNYGYTF; cdr3_nt: TGTGCCATCAGTGAGTCTAGAAGGAACTATGGCTACACCTTC
j_call: TRBJ2-5; d_call: .; v_call: TRBV6-4; clone_size: many; cdr3_aa: CASNRSGPEPVEETQYF; cdr3_nt: TGTGCCAGCAACCGCAGTGGCCCCGAACCGGTAGAAGAGACCCAGTACTTC
j_call: TRBJ1-2; d_call: TRBD1; v_call: TRBV6-5; clone_size: many; cdr3_aa: CASSWGQGEGYTF; cdr3_nt: TGTGCCAGCAGTTGGGGACAGGGAGAAGGTTACACCTTC
j_call: TRBJ2-7; d_call: TRBD2; v_call: TRBV20-1; clone_size: .; cdr3_aa: CSATGTRPNEQYF; cdr3_nt: TGCAGTGCCACCGGGACTAGGCCCAACGAGCAGTACTTC
j_call: TRBJ1-5; d_call: .; v_call: TRBV28; clone_size: many; cdr3_aa: CASTLGNNNQPQHF; cdr3_nt: TGTGCCAGCACCTTGGGGAACAACAATCAGCCCCAGCATTTT
j_call: TRBJ1-5; d_call: .; v_call: TRBV20-1; clone_size: many; cdr3_aa: CSARDLGGNQPQHF; cdr3_nt: TGCAGTGCTAGAGATCTGGGGGGCAACCAGCCCCAGCATTTT
j_call: TRBJ1-2; d_call: TRBD1; v_call: TRBV6-2/TRBV6-3; clone_size: many; cdr3_aa: CASSHGTGSYTF; cdr3_nt: TGTGCCAGCAGCCACGGGACAGGGAGCTACACCTTC
j_call: TRBJ2-7; d_call: .; v_call: TRBV12-3/TRBV12-4; clone_size: .; cdr3_aa: CASRDGLGFYEQYF; cdr3_nt: TGTGCCAGCAGGGATGGATTGGGTTTCTACGAGCAGTACTTC
j_call: TRBJ1-2; d_call: .; v_call: TRBV7-9; clone_size: many; cdr3_aa: CASSPRLVYGYTF; cdr3_nt: TGTGCCAGCAGCCCCCGCCTGGTTTATGGCTACACCTTC
j_call: TRBJ2-7; d_call: TRBD2; v_call: TRBV11-2; clone_size: few; cdr3_aa: CASSGTSGVAEQYF; cdr3_nt: TGTGCCAGCAGTGGAACTAGCGGGGTAGCCGAGCAGTACTTC
j_call: TRBJ1-2; d_call: TRBD1; v_call: TRBV5-1; clone_size: many; cdr3_aa: CASSFNQGAPWGYTF; cdr3_nt: TGCGCCAGCAGCTTCAACCAGGGGGCTCCGTGGGGCTACACCTTC
j_call: TRBJ2-7; d_call: .; v_call: TRBV6-2/TRBV6-3; clone_size: many; cdr3_aa: CASSYYGDSYEQYF; cdr3_nt: TGTGCCAGCAGTTACTATGGGGACTCCTACGAGCAGTACTTC
j_call: TRBJ1-1; d_call: TRBD1; v_call: TRBV20-1; clone_size: .; cdr3_aa: CSAPGQGTMNTEAFF; cdr3_nt: TGCAGTGCCCCGGGACAGGGCACCATGAACACTGAAGCTTTCTTT
j_call: TRBJ1-3; d_call: .; v_call: TRBV28; clone_size: .; cdr3_aa: CASRSGSSGNTIYF; cdr3_nt: TGTGCCAGCAGGTCAGGATCCTCTGGAAACACCATATATTTT
j_call: TRBJ2-7; d_call: TRBD2; v_call: TRBV28; clone_size: many; cdr3_aa: CASSPPGGGPYEQYF; cdr3_nt: TGTGCCAGCAGTCCGCCGGGCGGGGGGCCCTACGAGCAGTACTTC
j_call: TRBJ2-5; d_call: .; v_call: TRBV19; clone_size: few; cdr3_aa: CASSRGASETQYF; cdr3_nt: TGTGCCAGTAGTAGGGGGGCCAGTGAGACCCAGTACTTC
j_call: TRBJ2-5; d_call: .; v_call: TRBV28; clone_size: few; cdr3_aa: CASSFQGMETQYF; cdr3_nt: TGTGCCAGCAGTTTTCAGGGTATGGAGACCCAGTACTTC
j_call: TRBJ1-1; d_call: .; v_call: TRBV12-3/TRBV12-4; clone_size: many; cdr3_aa: CASRPDGNTEAFF; cdr3_nt: TGTGCCAGCAGACCAGACGGGAACACTGAAGCTTTCTTT
j_call: TRBJ2-7; d_call: .; v_call: TRBV4-1; clone_size: few; cdr3_aa: CASSRDAGAGYEQYF; cdr3_nt: TGCGCCAGCAGCCGAGACGCCGGGGCCGGGTACGAGCAGTACTTC
j_call: TRBJ1-1; d_call: TRBD1; v_call: TRBV13; clone_size: many; cdr3_aa: CATQGGGHTEAFF; cdr3_nt: TGTGCCACCCAGGGGGGAGGACACACTGAAGCTTTCTTT
j_call: TRBJ2-3; d_call: TRBD2; v_call: TRBV6-2/TRBV6-3; clone_size: .; cdr3_aa: CASSYFSPGTSGASTDTQYF; cdr3_nt: TGTGCCAGCAGTTACTTTAGCCCCGGGACTAGCGGGGCGAGCACAGATACGCAGTATTTT
j_call: TRBJ1-2; d_call: .; v_call: TRBV7-2; clone_size: few; cdr3_aa: CASSPTVLGYTF; cdr3_nt: TGTGCCAGCAGCCCGACAGTCCTTGGCTACACCTTC
j_call: TRBJ2-7; d_call: TRBD1; v_call: TRBV6-1; clone_size: many; cdr3_aa: CASRDRGTCEQYF; cdr3_nt: TGTGCCAGCAGAGACAGGGGTACCTGCGAGCAGTACTTC
j_call: TRBJ2-7; d_call: .; v_call: TRBV15; clone_size: .; cdr3_aa: CATSDGHGDYEQYF; cdr3_nt: TGTGCCACCAGCGACGGACATGGGGACTACGAGCAGTACTTC
j_call: TRBJ2-5; d_call: .; v_call: TRBV2; clone_size: few; cdr3_aa: CASSGGPPQETQYF; cdr3_nt: TGTGCCAGCAGTGGTGGACCCCCCCAGGAGACCCAGTACTTC
j_call: TRBJ1-1; d_call: TRBD1; v_call: TRBV6-5; clone_size: many; cdr3_aa: CASRRQGVWTEAFF; cdr3_nt: TGTGCCAGCAGGAGACAGGGGGTGTGGACTGAAGCTTTCTTT
j_call: TRBJ2-5; d_call: TRBD2; v_call: TRBV20-1; clone_size: many; cdr3_aa: CSASNTLLAGGQETQYF; cdr3_nt: TGCAGTGCTAGTAATACTTTACTAGCGGGGGGGCAAGAGACCCAGTACTTC
j_call: TRBJ2-7; d_call: .; v_call: TRBV12-3/TRBV12-4; clone_size: .; cdr3_aa: CASSLVLDGVHSYEQYF; cdr3_nt: TGTGCCAGCAGTTTAGTATTGGACGGGGTGCACTCCTACGAGCAGTACTTC
j_call: TRBJ2-7; d_call: .; v_call: TRBV6-1; clone_size: few; cdr3_aa: CASTRRGGDEQYF; cdr3_nt: TGTGCCAGCACCCGAAGGGGGGGTGACGAGCAGTACTTC
j_call: TRBJ1-1; d_call: TRBD1; v_call: TRBV5-1; clone_size: many; cdr3_aa: CASRGGQGLTTEAFF; cdr3_nt: TGCGCCAGCAGGGGGGGACAGGGGTTGACGACTGAAGCTTTCTTT
j_call: TRBJ1-1; d_call: .; v_call: TRBV19; clone_size: many; cdr3_aa: CASRTQGVEAFF; cdr3_nt: TGTGCCAGTAGAACTCAAGGGGTTGAAGCTTTCTTT
j_call: TRBJ1-1; d_call: .; v_call: TRBV4-2; clone_size: .; cdr3_aa: CASSRAGRTEAFF; cdr3_nt: TGTGCCAGCAGCCGCGCTGGGCGCACTGAAGCTTTCTTT
j_call: TRBJ2-7; d_call: .; v_call: TRBV12-5; clone_size: .; cdr3_aa: CASGLTPTGAYEQYF; cdr3_nt: TGTGCTAGTGGTTTGACGCCGACAGGTGCCTACGAGCAGTACTTC